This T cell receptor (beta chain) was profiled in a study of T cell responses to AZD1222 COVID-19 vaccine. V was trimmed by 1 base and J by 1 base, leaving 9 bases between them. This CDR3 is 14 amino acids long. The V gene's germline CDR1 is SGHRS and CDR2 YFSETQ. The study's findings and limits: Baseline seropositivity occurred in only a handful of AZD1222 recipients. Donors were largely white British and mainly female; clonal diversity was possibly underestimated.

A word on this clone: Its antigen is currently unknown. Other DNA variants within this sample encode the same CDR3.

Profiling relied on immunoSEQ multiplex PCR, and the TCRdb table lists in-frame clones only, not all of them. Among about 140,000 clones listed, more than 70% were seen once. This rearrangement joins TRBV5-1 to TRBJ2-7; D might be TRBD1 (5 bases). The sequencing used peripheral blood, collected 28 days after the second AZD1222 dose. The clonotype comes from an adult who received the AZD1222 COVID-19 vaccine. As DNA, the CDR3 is TGCGCCAGCAGCTTGTCCGCAGGGTCCTACGAGCAGTACTTC. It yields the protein CASSLSAGSYEQYF.